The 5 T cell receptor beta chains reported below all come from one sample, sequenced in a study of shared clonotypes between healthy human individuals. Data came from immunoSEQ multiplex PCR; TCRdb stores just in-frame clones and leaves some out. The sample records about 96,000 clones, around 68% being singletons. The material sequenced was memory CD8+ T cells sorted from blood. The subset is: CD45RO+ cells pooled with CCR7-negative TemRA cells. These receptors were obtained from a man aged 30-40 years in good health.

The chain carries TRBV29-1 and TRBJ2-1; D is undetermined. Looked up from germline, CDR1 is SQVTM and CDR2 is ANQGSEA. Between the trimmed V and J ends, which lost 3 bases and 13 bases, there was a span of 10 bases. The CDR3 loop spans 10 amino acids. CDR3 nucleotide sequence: TGCAGCGTTGACCCCACCGGACAGTTCTTC. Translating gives CSVDPTGQFF.

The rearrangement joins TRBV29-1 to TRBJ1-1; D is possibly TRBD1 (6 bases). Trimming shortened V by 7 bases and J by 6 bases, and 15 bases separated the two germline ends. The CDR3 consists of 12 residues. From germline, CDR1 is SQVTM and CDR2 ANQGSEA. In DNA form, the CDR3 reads TGCAGCGGAGGGGGTGAAGGCGCTGAAGCTTTCTTT. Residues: CSGGGEGAEAFF.

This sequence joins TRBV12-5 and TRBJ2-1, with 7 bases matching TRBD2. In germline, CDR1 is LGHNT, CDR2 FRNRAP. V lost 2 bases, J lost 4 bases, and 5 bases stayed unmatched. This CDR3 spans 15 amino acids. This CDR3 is CASGLLLADYNEQFF. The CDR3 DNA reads TGTGCTAGTGGTTTGCTGCTAGCGGATTACAATGAGCAGTTCTTC.

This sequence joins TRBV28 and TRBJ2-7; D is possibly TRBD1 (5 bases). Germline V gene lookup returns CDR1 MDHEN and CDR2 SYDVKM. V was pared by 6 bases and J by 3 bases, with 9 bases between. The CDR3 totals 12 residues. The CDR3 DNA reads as TGTGCCAGCAGGGACACCGACTACGAGCAGTACTTC. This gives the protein CASRDTDYEQYF.

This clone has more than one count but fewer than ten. The CDR3 region has the DNA TGTGCCAGCAGTCGCAGATACATGAACACTGAAGCTTTCTTT. This codes for CASSRRYMNTEAFF. V is TRBV25-1 and J is TRBJ1-1; D remains ambiguous. The length of the CDR3 is 14 residues. Germline V CDR1 and CDR2: MGHDK, SYGVNS. V dropped 5 bases and J dropped 0 bases, with 10 bases sitting between them.